A selection of T cell receptor beta chains follows, all from one sample in a study of blood T cell repertoires in COVID-19. Assay used: immunoSEQ multiplex PCR; TCRdb lists only in-frame clones, some missing. The sample has roughly 200,000 clones, around nine tenths seen once; the top ten hold 6.2%. The specimen was peripheral blood. These TCRs come from a man in his sixties who had recovered from COVID-19. CDR3s leave out the opening cysteine and the closing phenylalanine or tryptophan.

V: TRBV9
J: TRBJ2-7
CDR3: ASSVGTGDFYEQY

V: TRBV5-1
J: TRBJ2-7
CDR3: ASSSRQGESIEQY

V: TRBV25-1
J: TRBJ1-2
CDR3: ASSEPDRDNGYT

V: TRBV28
J: TRBJ1-4
CDR3: ASKYRRTGGITRTEKLF

V: TRBV7-3
J: TRBJ1-5
CDR3: ASSLQRNQPQH

V: TRBV6-1
J: TRBJ2-3
CDR3: ASSESPTSASTDTQY

V: TRBV19
J: TRBJ2-3
CDR3: ASSKEDSTDTQY

V: TRBV19
J: TRBJ1-1
CDR3: ASSGTQGYTEAF

V: TRBV5-1
J: TRBJ1-5
CDR3: ASSFGDSYSNQPQH

V: TRBV6-4
J: TRBJ1-1
CDR3: ASMFGRVGGGGPTF

V: TRBV19
J: TRBJ1-5
CDR3: ASSRGLNQPQH

V: TRBV9
J: TRBJ1-6
CDR3: ASSPRGQGRDSPLH

V: TRBV29-1
J: TRBJ1-5
CDR3: SVGEGTGMKF

V: TRBV6-6
J: TRBJ1-3
CDR3: ASSTRQLRAGNTIY

V: TRBV6-6
J: TRBJ1-6
CDR3: ASSQDLLGLH

V: TRBV7-9
J: TRBJ1-2
CDR3: ASSAGTVPGYT

V: TRBV29-1
J: TRBJ1-5
CDR3: SVSPRQGKAQPQH

V: TRBV5-5
J: TRBJ1-5
CDR3: ASSLARGRDQPQH

V: TRBV5-4
J: TRBJ1-2
CDR3: ASSMGTGIYGYT

V: TRBV24-1
J: TRBJ1-4
CDR3: ATSDPTGYGEKLF

V: TRBV5-1
J: TRBJ1-6
CDR3: ASSFGQDNSPLH

V: TRBV11-2
J: TRBJ1-1
CDR3: ASSNPRQEPLMNTEAF

V: TRBV10-1
J: TRBJ2-5
CDR3: ASSRTGLAETQY

V: TRBV4-1
J: TRBJ1-2
CDR3: ASSQGLEGTTSNYGYT

V: TRBV6-4
J: TRBJ1-1
CDR3: ASSESGMNTEAF

V: TRBV3-1/TRBV3-2
J: TRBJ2-2
CDR3: ASSVGVAANTGELF

V: TRBV5-4
J: TRBJ2-3
CDR3: ASSLQTGTQY

V: TRBV6-5
J: TRBJ2-6
CDR3: ASRDRGSGANVLT

V: TRBV24-1
J: TRBJ2-2
CDR3: ATSIPGGSGGELF

V: TRBV19
J: TRBJ1-1
CDR3: ASSMARGTFFTEAF

V: TRBV7-9
J: TRBJ2-1
CDR3: ASSSGIAGGSEQF

V: TRBV3-1/TRBV3-2
J: TRBJ2-7
CDR3: ASSQGGYSYEQY

V: TRBV7-9
J: TRBJ1-2
CDR3: ASSLANRQYGYT

V: TRBV30
J: TRBJ1-2
CDR3: AWSADSGYT

V: TRBV2
J: TRBJ1-6
CDR3: ATQGQGNSPLH

V: TRBV18
J: TRBJ2-5
CDR3: ASSPRQSQQLQETQY

V: TRBV5-4
J: TRBJ1-1
CDR3: ASSLKRTGNTEAF

V: TRBV5-1
J: TRBJ2-1
CDR3: ASSSGLAGAGLNNEQF

V: TRBV7-3
J: TRBJ2-7
CDR3: ASSLIQGYEQY

V: TRBV27
J: TRBJ1-5
CDR3: ASNQQGSNQPQH

V: TRBV14
J: TRBJ2-5
CDR3: ASSQRNLRQLPGTQY

V: TRBV5-4
J: TRBJ1-2
CDR3: ASSLVGAGGWNGYT

V: TRBV6-5
J: TRBJ2-3
CDR3: ASSYSTQASTDTQY

V: TRBV19
J: TRBJ1-1
CDR3: ASRAPGQGEEAF

V: TRBV6-5
J: TRBJ2-1
CDR3: ASSQLNEQF

V: TRBV11-1
J: TRBJ1-2
CDR3: ATWTGASEGYT

V: TRBV5-1
J: TRBJ2-3
CDR3: ASSLGRGGPDTQY

V: TRBV24-1
J: TRBJ1-1
CDR3: ATSAGSAEAF

V: TRBV30
J: TRBJ1-4
CDR3: AGHRGNEKLF

V: TRBV5-6
J: TRBJ1-2
CDR3: ASRPTGRVGGYT

V: TRBV25-1
J: TRBJ2-2
CDR3: ASSEYSGSSGELF

V: TRBV9
J: TRBJ2-1
CDR3: ASSVGGSGSVNEQF

V: TRBV9
J: TRBJ1-1
CDR3: ASTPGGMNTEAF

V: TRBV15
J: TRBJ1-3
CDR3: ATSRAGMGSGNTIY

V: TRBV4-1
J: TRBJ2-3
CDR3: ASSQGPAGGTTDTQY

V: TRBV6-1
J: TRBJ1-2
CDR3: ASSEGIKAGYT

V: TRBV7-2
J: TRBJ2-3
CDR3: ASSQWRGGPDTQY

V: TRBV5-1
J: TRBJ1-2
CDR3: ASSFNQGLDGYT

V: TRBV24-1
J: TRBJ2-5
CDR3: ATSDPDREIQY

V: TRBV18
J: TRBJ2-7
CDR3: ASSPRRGGEQY